Ten or more counts support the clone carrying this TCR beta chain. This sample is drawn from a study of T cell repertoires in cytomegalovirus infection. Germline lookup yields CDR1 SEHNR and CDR2 FQNEAQ (reference sequence). V dropped 4 bases and J dropped 11; count of bases not matched to a gene: 9. This CDR3 spans 14 amino acids. TCRdb recomputed calls from the reads with MiXCR, one row per CDR3 protein. There are 65,000 to 95,000 distinct CDR3 sequences in the sample; 3.7% occur only once, and under 6% lies in the top ten. This TCR derives from a human donor in good health (CMV status not recorded). Some clones in this sample may be carry-over from other donors' samples. This rearrangement joins TRBV7-9 to TRBJ1-4, with 8 bases aligning to TRBD1. Sample: PBMCs. CDR3 sequence reads: CASSSTGDVGKLFF. The CDR3 coding sequence is TGTGCCAGCAGCTCGACAGGGGACGTGGGGAAACTGTTTTTT.